The 25 T cell receptor beta chains presented below share a single source sample, sequenced in a study of breast tumors, draining lymph nodes, adjacent tissues. TCRdb fed the multiplex PCR reads into MiXCR, producing one record per CDR3 protein. The data contain around 230,000 distinct CDR3 sequences, roughly 32% of them seen just once; the ten biggest clones take up 1.4%. Samples came from axillary lymph nodes draining the breast cancer. Material for sequencing was axillary lymph node tissue. The receptors shown here come from a female donor with breast cancer. Some clones in this sample may be carry-over from other donors' samples.

This clonotype appeared many times. This chain's CDR3 is CASSSSGTSGRIEQFF. The CDR3, as DNA: TGTGCCAGCAGCTCATCCGGGACTAGCGGGAGAATTGAGCAGTTCTTC. The chain couples TRBV11-2 to TRBJ2-1; the match to TRBD2 covers 14 bases. Per germline, CDR1 SGHAT and CDR2 FQNNGV. The CDR3 spans 16 residues. V lost 4 bases to trimming and J lost 9 bases; unmatched junction nucleotides: 8.

This clonotype was observed many times. The gene calls are TRBV6-5 and TRBJ1-2; 7 positions agree with TRBD1. Losses at the gene ends were 7 bases for V and 4 bases for J; bases not matched to a gene: 6. Per the germline V gene, CDR1 is MNHEY and CDR2 is SVGAGI. The CDR3 has 13 amino acids. The CDR3 DNA reads as TGTGCCAGCATGAACAGGGGTACCTATGGCTACACCTTC. Residues: CASMNRGTYGYTF.

The chain joins TRBV11-3 to TRBJ1-1; D is unresolved. This CDR3 contains 13 residues. Germline assignment: CDR1 SGHNT and CDR2 YENEEA. Trimming shortened V by 5 bases and J by 4 bases, and 11 bases separated the two germline ends. In DNA form, the CDR3 reads TGTGCCAGCAGCGATCGGAGGTCCACTGAAGCTTTCTTT. Amino acids: CASSDRRSTEAFF.

This clonotype has at least ten counts. This clone may be a read error of a much larger clone one base away. This CDR3 fails to terminate in the conserved phenylalanine or tryptophan, so it likely reflects a read error. V is TRBV9 and J is TRBJ2-5, with a weak D call TRBD2 (5 bases). This CDR3 spans 13 amino acids. Deletions cut 4 bases from V and 2 bases from J, with 9 bases between. Germline V lookup: CDR1 SGDLS, CDR2 YYNGEE. CDR3 nucleotides: TGTGCCAGCAGCCCCCGGACTCAAGAGACCCAGTACTCC. Translated: CASSPRTQETQYS.

The chain joins TRBV2 to TRBJ2-1; D may be TRBD2 (5 bases). Germline values: CDR1 SNHLY, CDR2 FYNNEI. The V end lost 8 bases, the J end lost 6 bases, and 8 bases lay between the germline ends. CDR3 size: 11 residues. The CDR3 region has the DNA TGTGCCAGCGGGAGTACCAATGAGCAGTTCTTC. Protein sequence: CASGSTNEQFF.

DNA for the CDR3: TGCAGTGCTAGAGGGAAACGGGGAGAGACTGAAGCTTTCTTT. Its translation is CSARGKRGETEAFF. V and J are TRBV20-1 and TRBJ1-1, with D unclear. There are 14 residues in the CDR3. The V end lost 1 base, the J end lost 5 bases, and 14 bases lay between the germline ends. Germline loops: CDR1 DFQATT, CDR2 SNEGSKA (reference sequence).

This clonotype came up many times. This CDR3 reads CASSLKPTGHNEKLFF. CDR3 nucleotides: TGTGCCAGCAGCTTGAAACCGACAGGGCACAATGAAAAACTGTTTTTT. The V call is TRBV7-9, the J call TRBJ1-4, with 7 positions matching TRBD1. The CDR3 is made up of 16 amino acids. Germline CDR1 reads SEHNR; CDR2 reads FQNEAQ (reference sequence). Trimming at V came to 3 bases and at J to 5 bases, leaving 9 bases not matched to a gene. The full variable domain, with the rest looked up from reference TRBV7-9 and TRBJ1-4, is DTGVSQNPRHKITKRGQNVTFRCDPISEHNRLYWYRQTLGQGPEFLTYFQNEAQLEKSRLLSDRFSAERPKGSFSTLEIQRTEQGDSAMYLCASSLKPTGHNEKLFFGSGTQLSVL.

This clonotype was recorded many times. This chain's CDR3 is CASSEASSSYNEQFF. The CDR3 region has the DNA TGTGCCAGCAGTGAAGCGTCCAGCTCCTACAATGAGCAGTTCTTC. This rearrangement joins TRBV2 to TRBJ2-1; D not resolved. This CDR3 contains 15 residues. Trimming left V 0 bases short and J 0 bases short, with 6 bases between. The germline V gene encodes CDR1 SNHLY and CDR2 FYNNEI.

J is TRBJ2-7 and V is TRBV6-2 or TRBV6-3, with D unresolved. The CDR3 runs to 14 residues. The V and J ends lost 0 bases and 2 bases respectively, with 8 bases between them. The germline V gene has CDR1 MNHEY and CDR2 SVGEGT. Here the CDR3 reads CASSYSSAAYEQYF. DNA of the CDR3: TGTGCCAGCAGTTACTCGTCGGCGGCCTACGAGCAGTACTTC.

Comment on this clonotype: A much larger clone lies one base from this, so it may be a read error. It is likely a read error, because the conserved phenylalanine at the end of the CDR3 is missing. This chain joins TRBV28 and TRBJ2-7; D is possibly TRBD1 or TRBD2 (5 bases each). Germline V gives CDR1 MDHEN, CDR2 SYDVKM. There are 12 residues in the CDR3. V lost 7 bases, J lost 8 bases, and 15 bases lay in between. DNA of the CDR3: TGTGCCAGCAAACGAGGGGAGTCAAAGCAGTACCTC. It specifies CASKRGESKQYL.

Ten or more counts support this clonotype. The chain has TRBV2 and TRBJ2-1; 7 bases are shared with TRBD1. CDR3 length equals 14 residues. With V trimmed by 8 bases and J by 2 bases, 6 bases remained unmatched. Germline values: CDR1 SNHLY, CDR2 FYNNEI. CDR3 residues: CASLDRVTYNEQFF. The CDR3 DNA sequence: TGTGCCAGCCTAGACAGGGTAACCTACAATGAGCAGTTCTTC. Looking up the rest from reference TRBV2 and TRBJ2-1 gives the full variable domain: EPEVTQTPSHQVTQMGQEVILRCVPISNHLYFYWYRQILGQKVEFLVSFYNNEISEKSEIFDDQFSVERPDGSNFTLKIRSTKLEDSAMYFCASLDRVTYNEQFFGPGTRLTVL.

This clonotype appeared a single time. The chain employs TRBV5-6 and TRBJ1-2; D remains ambiguous. Trimming shortened V by 4 bases and J by 10 bases, and 26 bases separated the two germline ends. Per germline, CDR1 SGHDT and CDR2 YYEEEE. This CDR3 has 16 amino acids. CDR3 sequence reads: CASSHGLAGVTSAYTF. DNA of the CDR3: TGTGCCAGCAGCCATGGACTAGCGGGAGTTACGTCGGCCTACACCTTC. Combining the CDR3 with reference TRBV5-6 and TRBJ1-2 gives the whole variable domain DAGVTQSPTHLIKTRGQQVTLRCSPKSGHDTVSWYQQALGQGPQFIFQYYEEEERQRGNFPDRFSGHQFPNYSSELNVNALLLGDSALYLCASSHGLAGVTSAYTFGSGTRLTVV.

The rearrangement uses TRBV5-1 and TRBJ1-4, with a weak D call TRBD1 (6 bases). In germline, CDR1 is SGHRS, CDR2 YFSETQ. V was cut by 3 bases and J by 0 bases, with 9 bases left in between. This CDR3 spans 15 amino acids. This CDR3 reads CASSWGDTTNEKLFF. Written as DNA, the CDR3 is TGCGCCAGCAGCTGGGGGGACACAACTAATGAAAAACTGTTTTTT.

The chain has TRBV19 and TRBJ2-5; TRBD2 matches at 10 bases. The germline gives CDR1 LNHDA, CDR2 SQIVND (reference sequence). V was clipped by 3 bases and J by 0 bases; unmatched bases: 7. CDR3 length: 17 residues. In DNA, the CDR3 is TGTGCCAGTAGTATCCGGACTAGCGGTCGGTACCAAGAGACCCAGTACTTC. It specifies CASSIRTSGRYQETQYF. The whole variable domain, filled in from reference TRBV19 and TRBJ2-5, reads DGGITQSPKYLFRKEGQNVTLSCEQNLNHDAMYWYRQDPGQGLRLIYYSQIVNDFQKGDIAEGYSVSREKKESFPLTVTSAQKNPTAFYLCASSIRTSGRYQETQYFGPGTRLLVL.

This clonotype was counted many times. V and J are TRBV11-1 and TRBJ2-7; tentatively, D is TRBD1 (5 bases). Germline assignment: CDR1 SGHAT and CDR2 FQDESV (reference sequence). Between the trimmed V and J ends, which lost 5 bases and 3 bases, there was a span of 14 bases. The CDR3 is 14 amino acids. The CDR3 sequence: CASSPGSRDYEQYF. The CDR3 DNA reads as TGTGCCAGCAGCCCAGGATCCAGGGACTACGAGCAGTACTTC.

V usage is TRBV28 and J usage is TRBJ1-4, with 7 bases matching TRBD1. Germline loops: CDR1 MDHEN, CDR2 SYDVKM. The CDR3 totals 13 residues. Trimming removed 8 bases from V and 5 bases from J; junction bases left unmatched: 5. The CDR3 reads CASQDRTNEKLFF. The CDR3 DNA reads TGTGCCAGCCAGGACAGGACGAATGAAAAACTGTTTTTT.

This clonotype came up many times. The genes are TRBV4-1 and TRBJ2-3; TRBD2 matches at 11 bases. V was pared by 4 bases and J by 3 bases, with 3 bases of the junction left unmatched. The CDR3 is 15 amino acids. The germline gives CDR1 MGHRA, CDR2 YSYEKL. CDR3 bases: TGCGCCAGCAGCCGTACTAGCGGGAGAACAGATACGCAGTATTTT. It translates to CASSRTSGRTDTQYF.

In this sample, this clonotype turned up a few times. The CDR3 sequence: CSARDRGYTEAFF. The DNA of the CDR3 is TGCAGTGCTAGAGATAGGGGGTACACTGAAGCTTTCTTT. The chain links TRBV20-1 to TRBJ1-1, with D possibly matching TRBD1 (6 bases). V was cut by 0 bases and J by 3 bases, with 8 bases left in between. Germline lookup yields CDR1 DFQATT and CDR2 SNEGSKA (reference sequence). This CDR3 spans 13 amino acids.

With respect to this clonotype: The junction shows a germline mismatch at one end, possibly a read error. The CDR3 nucleotides read TGCAGTACAGACAGGGAGGCTTACAATGCGCAGTTCTTC. This sequence encodes CSTDREAYNAQFF. The chain links TRBV20-1 to TRBJ2-1, with a weak D call TRBD1 (7 bases). Germline CDR1 DFQATT, CDR2 SNEGSKA (reference sequence). CDR3 size: 13 residues.

In this sample, this clonotype turned up many times. This sequence joins TRBV6-5 and TRBJ2-4; D gene uncertain. Per the germline V gene, CDR1 is MNHEY and CDR2 is SVGAGI. The CDR3 runs to 12 residues. V lost 5 bases and J 6 bases, leaving 8 bases between the germline ends. CDR3 loop: CASSGVGNIQYF. The DNA of the CDR3 is TGTGCCAGCAGTGGGGTCGGAAACATTCAGTACTTC.

In nucleotides, the CDR3 is TGTGCCAGCACCCCTCTAGACACTCTGAACACTGAAGCTTTCTTT. It specifies CASTPLDTLNTEAFF. V usage is TRBV6-5 and J usage is TRBJ1-1; no clear D. CDR1 and CDR2 from the germline V gene are MNHEY and SVGAGI. CDR3 length: 15 residues. Trimming pared 7 bases from V and 0 bases from J, leaving 15 bases between.

This clonotype was picked up many times. The chain links TRBV30 to TRBJ1-4; D unresolved. The CDR3 consists of 12 residues. Germline assignment: CDR1 GTSNPN and CDR2 SVGIG (reference sequence). V lost 2 bases and J lost 5, with 6 bases in between. This CDR3 reads CAWSLGNEKLFF. CDR3 sequence (DNA): TGTGCCTGGAGTCTGGGGAATGAAAAACTGTTTTTT.

Worth noting for this clonotype: The final CDR3 position lacks the conserved phenylalanine or tryptophan, pointing to a likely read error. The limits of the CDR3 on the DNA are not certain, so only TCRdb's listed CDR3 is given. CDR3 sequence: CASSGGTGPNEKLIH. The rearrangement joins TRBV2 to TRBJ1-4; the table names TRBD1, a call not compared with the DNA. Counting both end residues, the CDR3 totals 15 amino acids. Germline V lookup: CDR1 SNHLY, CDR2 FYNNEI.

There are many counts of this clonotype. The chain couples TRBV5-6 to TRBJ2-7, with D unclear. Trimming stripped 4 bases from V and 1 base from J, with 12 bases between. Germline V gene sequence: CDR1 SGHDT, CDR2 YYEEEE. CDR3 length: 14 residues. In nucleotides, the CDR3 is TGTGCCAGCAGCCCGGCGTCTTGGTCCTACGAGCAGTACTTC. Translated: CASSPASWSYEQYF.

This clonotype was recorded a few times. The chain combines TRBV9 with TRBJ1-2; D is unclear. V was shortened by 3 bases and J by 7 bases, with 10 bases between the two germline ends. This CDR3 has 12 residues. Looked up from germline, CDR1 is SGDLS and CDR2 is YYNGEE. This CDR3 reads CASSGVDPGYTF. CDR3 DNA: TGTGCCAGCAGCGGGGTTGACCCTGGCTACACCTTC.